Shown below are 18 T cell receptor beta chains from a single sample sequenced in a study of radiotherapy plus CTLA-4 blockade in lung cancer. The table came from immunoSEQ multiplex PCR; TCRdb's copy has only in-frame clones and leaves some out. This table has 45,000 or so clones, 60% to 80% appearing once. The sequenced sample was peripheral blood, obtained from a patient treated with radiotherapy plus ipilimumab. These receptors were taken from a human donor with non-small cell lung cancer who had stable disease on radiotherapy plus ipilimumab.

The gene calls are TRBV7-6 and TRBJ1-2; D not certain. The CDR3 totals 14 residues. CDR1 and CDR2 from the germline V gene are SGHVS and FNYEAQ. V lost 6 bases and J lost 7, with 18 bases in between. CDR3 in amino acids: CASSPTRQASGYTF. CDR3 sequence (DNA): TGTGCCAGCAGTCCAACTCGGCAGGCTAGTGGCTACACCTTC.

V usage is TRBV6-5 and J usage is TRBJ2-7; D call uncertain. The germline V gene has CDR1 MNHEY and CDR2 SVGAGI. Trimming left V 6 bases short and J 3 bases short, with 15 bases between. The CDR3 extends over 14 amino acids. The chain's CDR3 is CASSQARSYYEQYF. For the CDR3, the DNA is TGTGCCAGCAGCCAAGCGAGATCCTACTACGAGCAGTACTTC.

The J gene is TRBJ2-5, the V gene TRBV6-1; a possible D gene is TRBD1 (6 bases). Germline CDR1 reads MNHNS; CDR2 reads SASEGT. Trimming took off 0 bases at V and 7 bases at J, with 15 bases between the two ends. The CDR3 sequence is 15 residues long. For the CDR3, the DNA is TGTGCCAGCAGTGAAGCGAGGGGGACCACAGGGACCCAGTACTTC. It is translated as CASSEARGTTGTQYF.

The V gene is TRBV7-9, the J gene TRBJ2-5, with TRBD2 identical over 7 bases. Unmatched junction bases numbered 6, after V lost 4 bases and J lost 1 base. This CDR3 contains 15 residues. The germline gives CDR1 SEHNR, CDR2 FQNEAQ (reference sequence). The CDR3 DNA sequence: TGTGCCAGCAGCTCAAGCGGGACCTTCCAAGAGACCCAGTACTTC. This translates into CASSSSGTFQETQYF.

The CDR3 sequence is CASTSQGGEANTEAFF. In DNA, the CDR3 is TGTGCCAGCACCTCGCAGGGGGGCGAAGCTAACACTGAAGCTTTCTTT. The chain combines TRBV28 with TRBJ1-1; 7 bases line up with TRBD1. In germline, CDR1 is MDHEN, CDR2 SYDVKM. V shed 7 bases and J 2 bases; nucleotides not matched to a gene: 13. This CDR3 has 16 residues. Looking up the rest from reference TRBV28 and TRBJ1-1 gives the full variable domain: DVKVTQSSRYLVKRTGEKVFLECVQDMDHENMFWYRQDPGLGLRLIYFSYDVKMKEKGDIPEGYSVSREKKERFSLILESASTNQTSMYLCASTSQGGEANTEAFFGQGTRLTVV.

The genes are TRBV6-5 and TRBJ1-2, with D unclear. The CDR3 totals 15 residues. CDR1 and CDR2 from the germline V gene are MNHEY and SVGAGI. The ends were cut back, 0 bases at V and 3 bases at J, with 11 bases in the middle. The CDR3 sequence is CASSYSRETYYGYTF. The CDR3 DNA follows: TGTGCCAGCAGTTACTCGAGGGAGACTTACTATGGCTACACCTTC.

The chain carries TRBV9 and TRBJ2-3, with a tentative D call TRBD1 (5 bases). Germline CDR1 reads SGDLS; CDR2 reads YYNGEE. The CDR3 has 16 amino acids. V lost 0 bases, J lost 0 bases, and 11 bases lay in between. CDR3 region: CASSVALTASTDTQYF. Here the CDR3 DNA reads TGTGCCAGCAGCGTAGCCCTGACAGCTAGCACAGATACGCAGTATTTT.

The gene calls are TRBV5-1 and TRBJ1-2; 7 nucleotides agree with TRBD1. The CDR3 runs 15 residues. The J segment lost 13 bases and the V segment lost 0 bases, leaving 15 bases of the junction unmatched. Germline V gene data show CDR1 as SGHRS and CDR2 as YFSETQ. The CDR3 loop is CASSLDGGGAPVATF. In nucleotides, the CDR3 is TGCGCCAGCAGCTTGGACGGAGGGGGCGCGCCTGTAGCCACCTTC.

This clone came up once. The rearrangement uses TRBV4-3 and TRBJ1-2; a weak D match, TRBD1 (5 bases). V shed 0 bases and J shed 2 bases, with 13 bases lying between them. Per germline, CDR1 LGHNA and CDR2 YSLEER. The length of the CDR3 is 16 residues. The CDR3 coding sequence is TGCGCCAGCAGCCAAGACGAGGGACCTCTGAACTATGGCTACACCTTC. This codes for CASSQDEGPLNYGYTF.

By share of the sample, this clone is medium-sized (0.01 to 0.1%). The chain recombines TRBV5-4 with TRBJ1-6; D gene unclear. Between the trimmed V and J ends, which lost 3 bases and 7 bases, there was a span of 11 bases. The CDR3 extends over 14 amino acids. CDR1 and CDR2 from the germline V gene are SGHNT and YYREEE (reference sequence). The DNA of the CDR3 is TGTGCCAGCAGCTCCGAGGCCAGCAATTCACCCCTCCACTTT. Its translation: CASSSEASNSPLHF.

This chain connects TRBV18 to TRBJ2-2, with no clear D. The CDR3 extends over 15 amino acids. Per germline, CDR1 KGHSH and CDR2 LQKENI. Trimming stripped 3 bases from V and 5 bases from J, with 13 bases between. The CDR3 DNA sequence: TGTGCCAGCTCACCTCCCCCAGCCCGGACCGGGGAGCTGTTTTTT. Its protein is CASSPPPARTGELFF.

The CDR3 is CASLRTSGGRFTGELFF. CDR3 coding DNA: TGTGCCAGCCTACGGACTAGCGGGGGGCGGTTTACCGGGGAGCTGTTTTTT. V is TRBV21-1 and J is TRBJ2-2; TRBD2 reflects the table's D call only, with no check against the DNA. TRBV21-1 is termed a pseudogene. The CDR3 loop spans 17 amino acids.

The chain uses TRBV6-4 and TRBJ1-1; the match to TRBD1 covers 7 bases. J gave up 8 bases and V 3 bases, and 9 bases lay outside the gene matches. The CDR3 has 14 residues. The germline V gene encodes CDR1 MRHNA and CDR2 SNTAGT. The DNA of the CDR3 is TGTGCCAGCAGTGAATTCCCCGGGACAGACGAAGCTTTCTTT. Translated: CASSEFPGTDEAFF.

This chain's CDR3 is CATETPSGTEAFF. The CDR3 DNA reads TGTGCCACCGAAACGCCCAGCGGCACTGAAGCTTTCTTT. The chain carries TRBV19 and TRBJ1-1; D gene ambiguous. The V gene's germline CDR1 is LNHDA and CDR2 SQIVND (reference sequence). CDR3 length: 13 residues. The germline V and J ends were trimmed by 10 bases and 4 bases, with 16 bases remaining between them.

CDR3 in amino acids: CASSLGQNYEQYV. The DNA of the CDR3 is TGTGCCAGCAGCTTGGGACAGAACTACGAGCAGTACGTC. The V gene is TRBV7-8, the J gene TRBJ2-7; the match to TRBD1 covers 7 bases. CDR1 and CDR2 (germline): SGHVS, FQNEAQ. V lost 3 bases to trimming and J lost 3 bases; unmatched junction nucleotides: 2. The CDR3 has 13 amino acids.

The rearrangement joins TRBV2 to TRBJ1-4, with D possibly matching TRBD1 (6 bases). The germline V gene has CDR1 SNHLY and CDR2 FYNNEI. V dropped 2 bases and J dropped 4 bases, with 11 bases sitting between them. The CDR3 runs 15 residues. The CDR3 bases are TGTGCCAGCAGTGAAAGGGGGACGGGTAATGAAAAACTGTTTTTT. Its translation: CASSERGTGNEKLFF.

This clone was counted between two and nine times. The rearrangement links TRBV20-1 to TRBJ1-2, with D unresolved. V was cut by 3 bases and J by 8 bases, with 10 bases left in between. This CDR3 has 11 amino acids. Looked up from germline, CDR1 is DFQATT and CDR2 is SNEGSKA (reference sequence). The CDR3 sequence is CSASYRLGYTF. CDR3 nucleotides: TGCAGTGCTAGTTACCGCTTGGGCTACACCTTC.

The genes are TRBV7-9 and TRBJ1-1; a weak D match, TRBD1 (6 bases). The V gene's germline CDR1 is SEHNR and CDR2 FQNEAQ (reference sequence). This CDR3 spans 14 amino acids. Between the trimmed V and J ends, which lost 5 bases and 1 base, there was a span of 11 bases. Here the CDR3 DNA reads TGTGCCAGCAGCGAGGGGGTGCCGAACACTGAAGCTTTCTTT. Its translation: CASSEGVPNTEAFF.